A single sample gave rise to the 19 T cell receptor beta chains below, sequenced in a study of response to subunit inactivated influenza vaccine. TCRdb re-analysed the RT-PCR reads in MiXCR, keeping a single row per CDR3 protein. The table has fewer than 700,000 distinct CDR3 sequences, over 10% seen once. Material: PBMCs from blood, obtained roughly 48 days after vaccination. All receptors derive from a man aged 45 to 65 who received an inactivated influenza vaccine.

V and J are TRBV5-1 and TRBJ2-1; 10 bases map to TRBD2. The length of the CDR3 is 16 residues. J gave up 3 bases and V 0 bases, and 3 bases lay outside the gene matches. Germline V gives CDR1 SGHRS, CDR2 YFSETQ. The CDR3 DNA follows: TGCGCCAGCAGCTTGGCCACTAGCGGGGTCTACAATGAGCAGTTCTTC. Encoded protein: CASSLATSGVYNEQFF.

This clonotype was observed at least ten times. The chain combines TRBV25-1 with TRBJ2-7, with D perhaps assigned TRBD1 or TRBD2 (5 bases each). The CDR3 is made up of 13 amino acids. Trimming shortened V by 8 bases and J by 0 bases, and 11 bases separated the two germline ends. Looked up from germline, CDR1 is MGHDK and CDR2 is SYGVNS. The CDR3 protein is CASRLGGSYEQYF. The CDR3 DNA reads as TGTGCCAGCCGCCTTGGGGGCTCCTACGAGCAGTACTTC.

V and J are TRBV29-1 and TRBJ2-3; 8 bases agree with TRBD2. The CDR3 is made up of 16 amino acids. V shed 3 bases, J shed 6 bases, and the junction held 14 bases outside the gene matches. Looked up from germline, CDR1 is SQVTM and CDR2 is ANQGSEA. CDR3 DNA: TGCAGCGTTGAGGTCGTCCCGGGAGGGCTTTTTGATACGCAGTATTTT. As protein: CSVEVVPGGLFDTQYF.

In its sample, this clonotype was seen a few times. J is TRBJ2-5 and V is TRBV7-2; D is uncertain. V lost 1 base, J lost 3 bases, and 9 bases lay in between. Germline CDR1 is SGHTA and CDR2 is FQGNSA. The CDR3 extends over 14 amino acids. The CDR3 is CASSLVSREETQYF. The CDR3 region has the DNA TGTGCCAGCAGCTTAGTCTCCCGGGAAGAGACCCAGTACTTC.

Here the CDR3 reads CASSLRVAGASYNEQFF. The CDR3 coding sequence is TGTGCCAGCAGCCTCCGTGTAGCGGGAGCCTCCTACAATGAGCAGTTCTTC. The rearrangement uses TRBV4-2 and TRBJ2-1; 9 nucleotides line up with TRBD2. The junction had 7 bases not matched to a gene; V was cut back by 4 bases and J by 0 bases. CDR1 LGHNA and CDR2 YNFKEQ come from the germline V gene. This CDR3 comprises 17 residues.

This clonotype was observed at least ten times. J is TRBJ2-1 and V is TRBV9, with D unresolved. CDR3 size: 11 residues. V gave up 6 bases and J gave up 12 bases, with 13 bases separating them. Germline CDR1 and CDR2: SGDLS and YYNGEE. The CDR3 DNA reads as TGTGCCAGCACGTCGTTGGGGATGCAGTTCTTC. Translated, it gives CASTSLGMQFF. The entire variable domain, with the rest obtained from reference TRBV9 and TRBJ2-1, is as follows: DSGVTQTPKHLITATGQRVTLRCSPRSGDLSVYWYQQSLDQGLQFLIQYYNGEERAKGNILERFSAQQFPDLHSELNLSSLELGDSALYFCASTSLGMQFFGPGTRLTVL.

This clonotype was recorded a few times. V and J are TRBV12-3 or TRBV12-4 and TRBJ1-5, with D unclear. V was trimmed by 3 bases and J by 9 bases, leaving 12 bases between them. The CDR3 contains 13 residues. CDR3 region: CASSLIPEAPQHF. The CDR3 DNA reads TGTGCCAGCAGTTTGATCCCAGAGGCGCCCCAGCATTTT.

The V and J genes are TRBV12-3 or TRBV12-4 and TRBJ1-3; tentatively, D is TRBD1 (6 bases). The germline V and J ends were trimmed by 10 bases and 2 bases, with 15 bases remaining between them. The CDR3 runs 14 residues. CDR3 bases: TGTGCCACCCACACAGGGAGGGCTGGAAACACCATATATTTT. Translating gives CATHTGRAGNTIYF.

This clonotype has more than one count but fewer than ten. The chain couples TRBV7-2 to TRBJ2-3; no definite D call. Germline CDR1 reads SGHTA; CDR2 reads FQGNSA. Trimming left V 1 base short and J 4 bases short, with 6 bases between. CDR3 length: 13 residues. The CDR3 DNA reads TGTGCCAGCAGCTTAGTCCCCTCAGATACGCAGTATTTT. Its translation: CASSLVPSDTQYF.

The gene calls are TRBV6-5 and TRBJ1-1; D unclear. The CDR3 has 13 amino acids. Trimming stripped 1 base from V and 4 bases from J, with 7 bases between. Germline CDR1 is MNHEY and CDR2 is SVGAGI. The CDR3 nucleotides are TGTGCCAGCAGTTACTATGGGCGCACTGAAGCTTTCTTT. Encoded protein: CASSYYGRTEAFF.

This clonotype appeared many times. The V call is TRBV28, the J call TRBJ2-3; D remains unclear. The CDR3 contains 15 residues. CDR1 is MDHEN and CDR2 is SYDVKM in the germline V gene. Trimming left V 2 bases short and J 0 bases short, with 9 bases between. CDR3 residues: CASSLRPTSTDTQYF. The CDR3, as DNA: TGTGCCAGCAGTTTACGCCCAACTAGCACAGATACGCAGTATTTT.

V usage is TRBV6-1 and J usage is TRBJ1-1, with TRBD1 matching over 11 bases. Per the germline V gene, CDR1 is MNHNS and CDR2 is SASEGT. J was trimmed by 6 bases and V by 8 bases; bases with no gene match: 5. The length of the CDR3 is 13 residues. The chain's CDR3 is CASRTGGESEAFF. In nucleotides, the CDR3 is TGTGCCAGCCGGACAGGGGGCGAATCTGAAGCTTTCTTT.

This clonotype was observed a handful of times. J is TRBJ1-1 and V is TRBV6-2 or TRBV6-3; a possible D gene is TRBD1 (5 bases). The CDR3 contains 13 residues. In germline, CDR1 is MNHEY, CDR2 SVGEGT. Trimming pared 5 bases from V and 4 bases from J, leaving 11 bases between. CDR3 DNA sequence: TGTGCCAGCAGTAAACAGGATCGCACTGAAGCTTTCTTT. Its protein product is CASSKQDRTEAFF.

The chain has TRBV2 and TRBJ2-2; 8 nucleotides agree with TRBD1. J gave up 7 bases and V 2 bases, and 3 bases lay outside the gene matches. From germline, CDR1 is SNHLY and CDR2 FYNNEI. The CDR3 contains 14 residues. DNA of the CDR3: TGTGCCAGCAGTGAACAGGGGGCGGGCGGGGAGCTGTTTTTT. Translating it yields CASSEQGAGGELFF. The variable domain in full, with the rest retrieved from reference TRBV2 and TRBJ2-2, is EPEVTQTPSHQVTQMGQEVILRCVPISNHLYFYWYRQILGQKVEFLVSFYNNEISEKSEIFDDQFSVERPDGSNFTLKIRSTKLEDSAMYFCASSEQGAGGELFFGEGSRLTVL.

V usage is TRBV11-2 and J usage is TRBJ2-3; 7 nucleotides align to TRBD2. J gave up 3 bases and V 3 bases, and 6 bases lay outside the gene matches. CDR1 and CDR2 from the germline V gene are SGHAT and FQNNGV. The CDR3 runs to 15 residues. CDR3 region: CASSFMVSGTDTQYF. Written as DNA, the CDR3 is TGTGCCAGCAGCTTTATGGTTAGCGGGACAGATACGCAGTATTTT.

This clonotype was detected ten times or more. The rearrangement uses TRBV20-1 and TRBJ2-1, with a tentative D call TRBD2 (5 bases). The CDR3 runs to 14 residues. The germline V and J ends were trimmed by 4 bases and 1 base, with 11 bases remaining between them. Germline CDR1 and CDR2: DFQATT and SNEGSKA (reference sequence). Here the CDR3 DNA reads TGCAGTGCTATTTTGCGGGTATCCTACAATGAGCAGTTCTTC. Protein sequence: CSAILRVSYNEQFF.

This clonotype was found many times. The chain recombines TRBV10-3 with TRBJ1-5; D is unresolved. CDR1 is ENHRY and CDR2 is SYGVKD in the germline V gene. CDR3 length: 13 residues. Trimming removed 6 bases from V and 5 bases from J, with 11 bases in between. The CDR3 DNA reads TGTGCCATCAGCCCCTCGGAGGATCAGCCCCAGCATTTT. It codes for CAISPSEDQPQHF.

This clonotype was counted ten times or more. The J gene is TRBJ2-7, the V gene TRBV29-1, with D possibly being TRBD1 (5 bases). V dropped 3 bases and J dropped 6 bases, with 9 bases sitting between them. From germline, CDR1 is SQVTM and CDR2 ANQGSEA. CDR3 length equals 11 residues. The CDR3 DNA reads as TGCAGCGTTGATGAAGGGGCCGAGCAGTACTTC. Protein: CSVDEGAEQYF.

This chain links TRBV12-3 or TRBV12-4 with TRBJ2-3; 10 bases are shared with TRBD2. There are 17 residues in the CDR3. J lost 7 bases, V lost 4 bases, and 14 bases had no gene match. CDR3 sequence: CASSSRTGTSDPYTQYF. In DNA, the CDR3 is TGTGCCAGCAGTTCTAGGACTGGGACTAGCGACCCGTATACGCAGTATTTT.